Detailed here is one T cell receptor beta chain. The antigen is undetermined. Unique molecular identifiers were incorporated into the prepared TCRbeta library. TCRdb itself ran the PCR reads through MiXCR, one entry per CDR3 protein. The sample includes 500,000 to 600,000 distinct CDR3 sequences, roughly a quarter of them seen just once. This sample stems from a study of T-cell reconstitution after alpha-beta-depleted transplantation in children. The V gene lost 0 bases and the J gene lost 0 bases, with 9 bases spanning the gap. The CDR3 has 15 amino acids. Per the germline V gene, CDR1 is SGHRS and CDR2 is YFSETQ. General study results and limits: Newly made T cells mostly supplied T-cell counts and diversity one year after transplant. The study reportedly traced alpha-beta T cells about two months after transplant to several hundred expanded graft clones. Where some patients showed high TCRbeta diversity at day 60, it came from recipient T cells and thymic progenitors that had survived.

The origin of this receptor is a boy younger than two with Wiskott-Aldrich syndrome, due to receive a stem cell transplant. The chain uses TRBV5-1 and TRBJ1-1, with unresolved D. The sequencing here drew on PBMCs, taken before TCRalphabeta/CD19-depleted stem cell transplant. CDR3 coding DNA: TGCGCCAGCAGCTTGGAACAGCCCATGAACACTGAAGCTTTCTTT. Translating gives CASSLEQPMNTEAFF.